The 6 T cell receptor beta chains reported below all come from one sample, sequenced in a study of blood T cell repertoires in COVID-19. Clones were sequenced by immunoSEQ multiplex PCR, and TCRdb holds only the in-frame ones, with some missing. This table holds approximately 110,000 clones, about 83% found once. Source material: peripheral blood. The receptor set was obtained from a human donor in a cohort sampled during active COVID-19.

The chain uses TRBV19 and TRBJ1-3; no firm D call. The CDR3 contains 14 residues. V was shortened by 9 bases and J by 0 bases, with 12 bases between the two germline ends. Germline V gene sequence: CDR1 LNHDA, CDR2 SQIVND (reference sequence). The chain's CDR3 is CASGGSNSGNTIYF. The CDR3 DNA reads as TGTGCCAGCGGAGGCAGCAACTCTGGAAACACCATATATTTT.

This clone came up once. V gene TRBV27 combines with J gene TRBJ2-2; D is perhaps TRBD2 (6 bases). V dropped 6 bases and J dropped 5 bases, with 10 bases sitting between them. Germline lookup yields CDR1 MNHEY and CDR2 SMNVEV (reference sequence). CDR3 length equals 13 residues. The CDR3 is CASRLEGTGELFF. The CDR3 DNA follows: TGTGCCAGCAGGCTGGAGGGTACCGGGGAGCTGTTTTTT.

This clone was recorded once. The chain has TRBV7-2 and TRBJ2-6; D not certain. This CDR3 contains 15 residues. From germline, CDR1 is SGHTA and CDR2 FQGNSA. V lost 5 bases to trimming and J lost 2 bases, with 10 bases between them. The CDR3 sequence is CASSLTSTGANVLTF. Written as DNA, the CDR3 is TGTGCCAGCAGCCTTACTTCAACTGGGGCCAACGTCCTGACTTTC. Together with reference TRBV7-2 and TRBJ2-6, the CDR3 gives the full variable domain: GAGVSQSPSNKVTEKGKDVELRCDPISGHTALYWYRQSLGQGLEFLIYFQGNSAPDKSGLPSDRFSAERTGGSVSTLTIQRTQQEDSAVYLCASSLTSTGANVLTFGAGSRLTVL.

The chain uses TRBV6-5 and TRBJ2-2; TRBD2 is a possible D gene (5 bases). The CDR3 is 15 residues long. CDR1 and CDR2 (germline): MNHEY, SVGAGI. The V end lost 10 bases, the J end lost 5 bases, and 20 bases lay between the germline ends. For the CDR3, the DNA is TGTGCCACCCGAGTCGGGGTCCTCTTGACCGGGGAGCTGTTTTTT. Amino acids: CATRVGVLLTGELFF.

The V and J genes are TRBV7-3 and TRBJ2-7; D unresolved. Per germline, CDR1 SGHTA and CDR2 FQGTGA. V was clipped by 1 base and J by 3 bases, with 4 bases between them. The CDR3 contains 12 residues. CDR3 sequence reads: CASSLIYYEQYF. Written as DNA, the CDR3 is TGTGCCAGCAGCTTAATCTACTACGAGCAGTACTTC.

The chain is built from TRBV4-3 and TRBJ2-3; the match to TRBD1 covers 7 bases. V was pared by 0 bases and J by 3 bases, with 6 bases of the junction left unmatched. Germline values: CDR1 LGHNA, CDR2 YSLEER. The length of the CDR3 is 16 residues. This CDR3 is CASSQDWTGVTDTQYF. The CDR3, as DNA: TGCGCCAGCAGCCAAGATTGGACAGGAGTTACAGATACGCAGTATTTT.